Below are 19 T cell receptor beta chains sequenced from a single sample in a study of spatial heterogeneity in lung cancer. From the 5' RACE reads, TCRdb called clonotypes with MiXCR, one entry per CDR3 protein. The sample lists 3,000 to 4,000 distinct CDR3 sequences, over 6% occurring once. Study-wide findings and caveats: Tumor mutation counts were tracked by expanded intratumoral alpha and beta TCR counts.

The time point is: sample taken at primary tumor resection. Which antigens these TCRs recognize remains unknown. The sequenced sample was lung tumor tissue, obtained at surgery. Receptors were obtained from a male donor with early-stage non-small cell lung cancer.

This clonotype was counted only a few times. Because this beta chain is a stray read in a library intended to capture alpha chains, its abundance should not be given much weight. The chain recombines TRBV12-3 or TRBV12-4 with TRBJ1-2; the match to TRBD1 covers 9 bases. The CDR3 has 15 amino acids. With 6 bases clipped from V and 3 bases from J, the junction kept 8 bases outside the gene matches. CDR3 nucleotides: TGTGCCAGCAGCTATGGGACAGGGTCCGACTATGGCTACACCTTC. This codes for CASSYGTGSDYGYTF.

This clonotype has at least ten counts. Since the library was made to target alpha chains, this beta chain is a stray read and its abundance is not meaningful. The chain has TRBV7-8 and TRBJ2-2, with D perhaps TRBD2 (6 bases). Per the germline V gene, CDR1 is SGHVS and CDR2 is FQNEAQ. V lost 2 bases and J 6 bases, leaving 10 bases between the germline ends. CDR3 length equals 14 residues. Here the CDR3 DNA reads TGTGCCAGCAGCTTACGATGGGAGGCCGGGGAGCTGTTTTTT. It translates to CASSLRWEAGELFF.

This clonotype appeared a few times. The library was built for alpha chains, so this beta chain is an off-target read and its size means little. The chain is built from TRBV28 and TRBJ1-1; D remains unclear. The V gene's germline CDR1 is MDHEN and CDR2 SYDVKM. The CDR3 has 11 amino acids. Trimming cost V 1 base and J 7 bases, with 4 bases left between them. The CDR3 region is CASSLSFEAFF. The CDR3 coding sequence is TGTGCCAGCAGTTTATCTTTTGAAGCTTTCTTT.

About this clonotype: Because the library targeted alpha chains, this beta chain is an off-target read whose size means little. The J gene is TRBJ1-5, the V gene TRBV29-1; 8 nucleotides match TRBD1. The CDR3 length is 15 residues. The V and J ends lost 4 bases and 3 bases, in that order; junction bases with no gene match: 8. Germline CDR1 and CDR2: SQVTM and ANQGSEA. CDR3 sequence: CSVVVAGGVNQPQHF. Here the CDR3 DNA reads TGCAGCGTTGTGGTGGCAGGGGGCGTCAATCAGCCCCAGCATTTT.

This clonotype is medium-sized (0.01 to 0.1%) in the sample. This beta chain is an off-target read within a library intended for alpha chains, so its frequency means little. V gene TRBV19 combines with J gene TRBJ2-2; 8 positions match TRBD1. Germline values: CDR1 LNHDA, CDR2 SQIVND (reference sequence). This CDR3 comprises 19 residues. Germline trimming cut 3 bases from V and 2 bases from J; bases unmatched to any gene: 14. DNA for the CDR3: TGTGCCAGTAGTATTGGGGCAGGGGGCGCGGTGGGTAACACCGGGGAGCTGTTTTTT. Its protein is CASSIGAGGAVGNTGELFF.

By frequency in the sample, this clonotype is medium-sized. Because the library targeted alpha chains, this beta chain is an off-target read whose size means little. CDR3 in DNA: TGTGCCAGCAGTTTAGCGGACTCGGGGAACACTGAAGCTTTCTTT. Translated, it gives CASSLADSGNTEAFF. The chain combines TRBV12-3 or TRBV12-4 with TRBJ1-1; unclear D gene. V was pared by 0 bases and J by 1 base, with 9 bases between. The CDR3 loop spans 15 amino acids.

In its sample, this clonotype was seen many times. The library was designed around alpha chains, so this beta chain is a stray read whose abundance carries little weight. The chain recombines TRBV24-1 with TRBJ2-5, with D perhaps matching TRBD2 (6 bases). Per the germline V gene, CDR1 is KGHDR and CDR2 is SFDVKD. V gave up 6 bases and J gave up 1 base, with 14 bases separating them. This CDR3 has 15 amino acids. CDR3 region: CATSPSTGVQETQYF. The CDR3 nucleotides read TGTGCCACCAGTCCTTCTACGGGAGTCCAAGAGACCCAGTACTTC.

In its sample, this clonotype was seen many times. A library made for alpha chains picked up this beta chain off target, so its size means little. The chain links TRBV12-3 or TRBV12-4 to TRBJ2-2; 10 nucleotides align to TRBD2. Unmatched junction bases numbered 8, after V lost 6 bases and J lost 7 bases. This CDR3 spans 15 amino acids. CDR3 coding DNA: TGTGCCAGCAGGGAGACTAGCGGGTTCATCGGGGAGCTGTTTTTT. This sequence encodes CASRETSGFIGELFF.

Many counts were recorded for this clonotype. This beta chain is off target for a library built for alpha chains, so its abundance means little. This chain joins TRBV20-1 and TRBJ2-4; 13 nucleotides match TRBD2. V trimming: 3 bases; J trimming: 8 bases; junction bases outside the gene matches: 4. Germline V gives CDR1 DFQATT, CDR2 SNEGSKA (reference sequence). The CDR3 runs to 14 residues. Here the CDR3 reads CSASRTSGRDIQYF. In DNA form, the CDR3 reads TGCAGTGCTAGCCGAACTAGCGGGAGGGACATTCAGTACTTC.

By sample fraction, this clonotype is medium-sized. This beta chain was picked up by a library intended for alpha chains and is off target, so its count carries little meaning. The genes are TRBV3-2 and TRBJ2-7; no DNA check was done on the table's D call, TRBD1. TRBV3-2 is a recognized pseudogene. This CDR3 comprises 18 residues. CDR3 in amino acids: CASSQSRCGTEPAYEQYV. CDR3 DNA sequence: TGTGCCAGCAGCCAATCCCGGTGCGGGACAGAGCCAGCCTACGAGCAGTACGTC.

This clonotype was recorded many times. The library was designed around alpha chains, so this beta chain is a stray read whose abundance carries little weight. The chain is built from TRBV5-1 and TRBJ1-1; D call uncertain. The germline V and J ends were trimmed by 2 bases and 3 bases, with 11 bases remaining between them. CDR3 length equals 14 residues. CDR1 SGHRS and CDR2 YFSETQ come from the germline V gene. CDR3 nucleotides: TGCGCCAGCAGCTTTTCTCCCGGATACACTGAAGCTTTCTTT. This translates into CASSFSPGYTEAFF.

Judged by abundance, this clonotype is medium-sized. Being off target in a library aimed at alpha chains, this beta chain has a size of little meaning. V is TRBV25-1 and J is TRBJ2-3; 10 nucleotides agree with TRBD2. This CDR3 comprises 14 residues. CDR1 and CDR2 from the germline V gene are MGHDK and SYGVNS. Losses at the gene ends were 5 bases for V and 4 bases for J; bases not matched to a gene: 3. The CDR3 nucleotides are TGTGCCAGCAGTTACGGGACTAGCGCAGATACGCAGTATTTT. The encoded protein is CASSYGTSADTQYF. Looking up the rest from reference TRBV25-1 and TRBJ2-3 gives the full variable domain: EADIYQTPRYLVIGTGKKITLECSQTMGHDKMYWYQQDPGMELHLIHYSYGVNSTEKGDLSSESTVSRIRTEHFPLTLESARPSHTSQYLCASSYGTSADTQYFGPGTRLTVL.

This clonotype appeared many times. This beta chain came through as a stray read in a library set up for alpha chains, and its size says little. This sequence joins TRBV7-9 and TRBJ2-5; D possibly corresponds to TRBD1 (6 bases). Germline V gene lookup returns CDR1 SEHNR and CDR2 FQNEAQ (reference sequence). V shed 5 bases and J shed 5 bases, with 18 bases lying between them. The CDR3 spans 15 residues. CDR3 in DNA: TGTGCCAGCAGCGTATTGGGGGCCCCCCTGGAGACCCAGTACTTC. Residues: CASSVLGAPLETQYF.

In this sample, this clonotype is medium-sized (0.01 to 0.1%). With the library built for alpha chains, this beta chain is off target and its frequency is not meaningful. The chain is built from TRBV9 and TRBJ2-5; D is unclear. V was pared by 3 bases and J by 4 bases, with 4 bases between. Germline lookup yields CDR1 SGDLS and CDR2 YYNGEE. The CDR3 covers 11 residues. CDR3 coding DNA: TGTGCCAGCAGCGATTTAGAGACCCAGTACTTC. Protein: CASSDLETQYF.

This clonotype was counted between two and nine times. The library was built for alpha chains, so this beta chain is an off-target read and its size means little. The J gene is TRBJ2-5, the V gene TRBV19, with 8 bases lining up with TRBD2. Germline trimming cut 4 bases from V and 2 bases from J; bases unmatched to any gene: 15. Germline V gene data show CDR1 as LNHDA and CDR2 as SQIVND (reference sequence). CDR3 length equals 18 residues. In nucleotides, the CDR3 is TGTGCCAGTAGTACCAATATTGCTTACATAGCGGGGCAAGAGACCCAGTACTTC. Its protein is CASSTNIAYIAGQETQYF.

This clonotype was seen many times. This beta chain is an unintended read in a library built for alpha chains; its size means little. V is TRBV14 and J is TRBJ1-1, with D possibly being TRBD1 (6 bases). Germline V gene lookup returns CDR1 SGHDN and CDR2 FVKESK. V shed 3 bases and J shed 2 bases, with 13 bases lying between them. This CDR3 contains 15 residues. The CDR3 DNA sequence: TGTGCCAGCAGCCAGTTAACAGGGTCAAACACTGAAGCTTTCTTT. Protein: CASSQLTGSNTEAFF. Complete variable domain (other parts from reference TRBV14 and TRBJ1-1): EAGVTQFPSHSVIEKGQTVTLRCDPISGHDNLYWYRRVMGKEIKFLLHFVKESKQDESGMPNNRFLAERTGGTYSTLKVQPAELEDSGVYFCASSQLTGSNTEAFFGQGTRLTVV.

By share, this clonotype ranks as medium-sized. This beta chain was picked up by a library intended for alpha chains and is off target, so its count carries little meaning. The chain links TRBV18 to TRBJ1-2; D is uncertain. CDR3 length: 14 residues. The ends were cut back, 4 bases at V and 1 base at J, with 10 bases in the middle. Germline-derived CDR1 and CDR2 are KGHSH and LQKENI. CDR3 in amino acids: CASSLKDFNYGYTF. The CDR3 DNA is TGTGCCAGCTCACTCAAGGACTTTAACTATGGCTACACCTTC.

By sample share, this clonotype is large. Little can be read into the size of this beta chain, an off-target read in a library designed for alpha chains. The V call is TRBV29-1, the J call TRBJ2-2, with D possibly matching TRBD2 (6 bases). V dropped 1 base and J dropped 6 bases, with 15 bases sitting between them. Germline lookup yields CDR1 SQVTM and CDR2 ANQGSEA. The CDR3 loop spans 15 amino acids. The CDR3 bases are TGCAGCGTTGAAGGTGGGGCGGGGCCCGCCGGGGAGCTGTTTTTT. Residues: CSVEGGAGPAGELFF.

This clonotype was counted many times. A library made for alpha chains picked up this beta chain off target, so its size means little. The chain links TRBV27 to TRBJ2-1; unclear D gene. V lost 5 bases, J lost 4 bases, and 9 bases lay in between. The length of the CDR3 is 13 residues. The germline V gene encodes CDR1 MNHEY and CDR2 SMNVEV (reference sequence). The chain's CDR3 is CASSPFGYNEQFF. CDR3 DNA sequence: TGTGCCAGCAGTCCCTTTGGGTACAATGAGCAGTTCTTC.